This T cell receptor beta chain emerged from a study of cytomegalovirus exposure and HLA in healthy donors. About the study: Genotyping of more than 300 donors showed that 80% to 85% belonged to the Caucasian-associated ancestry cluster. Whole-study findings and limits: In a later analysis, most CMV-associated TCR beta chains appeared HLA-restricted. When presence/absence was analysed, sequencing depth was taken to be roughly uniform across donors.

V shed 5 bases, J shed 3 bases, and the junction held 4 bases outside the gene matches. Germline V gene data show CDR1 as SGHAT and CDR2 as FQNNGV. CDR3 length: 13 amino acids. PCR involved 60 Vbeta and 13 Jbeta primers. Produced via immunoSEQ multiplex PCR; TCRdb's table is partial and in-frame only. In the table there are 150,000 to 180,000 clones, over 70% of which are singletons. A word on this clone: The target antigen is unknown.

Whereas donors were nominally healthy upon sampling, unrecorded immune exposures were probable. The rearrangement links TRBV11-2 to TRBJ2-7; 7 bases map to TRBD1. This clonotype was sampled from a man aged 30 to 39 in good health and CMV-seronegative. Sequenced material: PBMCs. DNA of the CDR3: TGTGCCAGCAGCACTGGGACAGTCTACGAGCAGTACTTC. The encoded protein is CASSTGTVYEQYF.